These T cell receptor beta chains were read from a single sample in a study of T cell responses to AZD1222 COVID-19 vaccine. Clones were sequenced by immunoSEQ multiplex PCR, and TCRdb holds only the in-frame ones, with some missing. The table has about 160,000 clones, 88% seen once; the top ten hold around 4.5%. Specimen: peripheral blood, collected 28 days after the second AZD1222 dose. The receptors here all came from an adult who received the AZD1222 COVID-19 vaccine. CDR3s include the opening cysteine and the closing phenylalanine or tryptophan. D genes are given only for firm matches. The size field is filled for only some rows; it gives once, few, many or a size class.

J: TRBJ1-2; D: NA; V: TRBV12-5; size: NA; CDR3: CASGFTGNGYTF; DNA: TGTGCTAGTGGTTTCACAGGGAATGGCTACACCTTC
J: TRBJ1-2; D: TRBD1; V: TRBV18; size: once; CDR3: CASSPLDPTGDYGYTF; DNA: TGTGCCAGCTCACCACTAGACCCTACAGGGGACTATGGCTACACCTTC
J: TRBJ2-3; D: NA; V: TRBV18; size: once; CDR3: CASSQSTDTQYF; DNA: TGTGCCAGCTCTCAGTCCACAGATACGCAGTATTTT
J: TRBJ1-1; D: NA; V: TRBV6-5; size: NA; CDR3: CASSYSIGKGNTEAFF; DNA: TGTGCCAGCAGTTACTCGATTGGGAAGGGGAACACTGAAGCTTTCTTT
J: TRBJ1-6; D: NA; V: TRBV5-4; size: NA; CDR3: CASRYREYNSPLHF; DNA: TGTGCCAGCAGATACCGGGAATATAATTCACCCCTCCACTTT
J: TRBJ1-1; D: NA; V: TRBV7-9; size: NA; CDR3: CASSRRLDTEAFF; DNA: TGTGCCAGCAGCCGGAGGCTTGACACTGAAGCTTTCTTT
J: TRBJ1-1; D: NA; V: TRBV3-1/TRBV3-2; size: NA; CDR3: CASSAGLGNTEAFF; DNA: TGTGCCAGCAGCGCAGGTCTAGGAAACACTGAAGCTTTCTTT
J: TRBJ1-5; D: NA; V: TRBV3-1/TRBV3-2; size: NA; CDR3: CASSQGGTPPWPQHF; DNA: TGTGCCAGCAGCCAAGGGGGCACCCCCCCTTGGCCCCAGCATTTT
J: TRBJ1-1; D: NA; V: TRBV4-3; size: NA; CDR3: CASSPQGTAEAFF; DNA: TGCGCCAGCAGCCCTCAGGGAACCGCTGAAGCTTTCTTT
J: TRBJ1-2; D: NA; V: TRBV12-5; size: once; CDR3: CASGLGEGTGGYTF; DNA: TGTGCTAGTGGTTTGGGGGAAGGTACGGGAGGCTACACCTTC
J: TRBJ2-1; D: TRBD1; V: TRBV7-3; size: NA; CDR3: CASSLGGRINEQFF; DNA: TGTGCCAGCAGTCTAGGGGGCCGAATAAATGAGCAGTTCTTC
J: TRBJ1-6; D: NA; V: TRBV7-9; size: once; CDR3: CASSLESESPLHF; DNA: TGTGCCAGCAGCTTAGAGAGTGAATCACCCCTCCACTTT
J: TRBJ2-7; D: TRBD1; V: TRBV6-1; size: NA; CDR3: CASSDPRTGEQYF; DNA: TGTGCCAGCAGTGACCCCCGGACAGGCGAGCAGTACTTC
J: TRBJ2-7; D: NA; V: TRBV7-9; size: NA; CDR3: CASSPPERYEQYF; DNA: TGTGCCAGCAGCCCCCCGGAGAGATACGAGCAGTACTTC
J: TRBJ2-2; D: NA; V: TRBV5-1; size: NA; CDR3: CASSFDRNLGELFF; DNA: TGCGCCAGCAGCTTCGACAGGAATCTCGGGGAGCTGTTTTTT
J: TRBJ2-1; D: NA; V: TRBV10-1; size: NA; CDR3: CASSESVSSYNEQFF; DNA: TGCGCCAGCAGTGAGTCGGTTTCCTCCTACAATGAGCAGTTCTTC
J: TRBJ1-1; D: NA; V: TRBV3-1/TRBV3-2; size: NA; CDR3: CASSQGKGFVKRSEAFF; DNA: TGTGCCAGCAGCCAAGGGAAGGGTTTCGTGAAGAGATCCGAAGCTTTCTTT
J: TRBJ2-2; D: NA; V: TRBV6-5; size: NA; CDR3: CASSLLDGELFF; DNA: TGTGCCAGCAGTCTATTAGACGGGGAGCTGTTTTTT
J: TRBJ1-4; D: NA; V: TRBV18; size: NA; CDR3: CASSLDLEKLFF; DNA: TGTGCCAGCTCACTGGACTTGGAAAAACTGTTTTTT
J: TRBJ1-5; D: NA; V: TRBV2; size: NA; CDR3: CASSADAQPQHF; DNA: TGTGCCAGCAGTGCTGACGCACAGCCCCAGCATTTT
J: TRBJ1-3; D: NA; V: TRBV5-1; size: NA; CDR3: CASSISGGSGNTIYF; DNA: TGCGCCAGCAGCATAAGCGGAGGCTCTGGAAACACCATATATTTT
J: TRBJ2-5; D: NA; V: TRBV27; size: NA; CDR3: CASSSGPIQETQYF; DNA: TGTGCCAGCAGTTCTGGGCCGATCCAAGAGACCCAGTACTTC
J: TRBJ1-1; D: NA; V: TRBV18; size: NA; CDR3: CASSHRGVEATEAFF; DNA: TGTGCCAGCTCACACCGGGGGGTCGAGGCCACTGAAGCTTTCTTT
J: TRBJ1-1; D: NA; V: TRBV6-5; size: NA; CDR3: CASSLSGTEAFF; DNA: TGTGCCAGCAGTCTCTCTGGCACTGAAGCTTTCTTT
J: TRBJ2-5; D: NA; V: TRBV30; size: NA; CDR3: CAWSVGLQETQYF; DNA: TGTGCCTGGAGTGTAGGTCTTCAAGAGACCCAGTACTTC
J: TRBJ1-6; D: NA; V: TRBV5-4; size: NA; CDR3: CASSADSSPLHF; DNA: TGTGCCAGCAGCGCGGACAGCTCACCCCTCCACTTT
J: TRBJ2-3; D: TRBD2; V: TRBV4-3; size: NA; CDR3: CASSQDRSGSGDDTQYF; DNA: TGCGCCAGCAGCCAAGATAGGTCGGGTAGCGGGGATGATACGCAGTATTTT
J: TRBJ2-1; D: NA; V: TRBV11-2; size: NA; CDR3: CASSLASPRGNNEQFF; DNA: TGTGCCAGCAGCTTAGCGTCCCCCCGGGGCAACAATGAGCAGTTCTTC
J: TRBJ1-1; D: NA; V: TRBV4-1; size: NA; CDR3: CASSSPTNTEAFF; DNA: TGCGCCAGCAGCTCTCCCACGAACACTGAAGCTTTCTTT
J: TRBJ1-2; D: NA; V: TRBV7-2; size: NA; CDR3: CASSLGEWGYTF; DNA: TGTGCCAGCAGCTTGGGGGAATGGGGCTACACCTTC
J: TRBJ1-4; D: NA; V: TRBV18; size: NA; CDR3: CASSPWTLGEKLFF; DNA: TGTGCCAGCTCACCGTGGACCCTGGGGGAAAAACTGTTTTTT
J: TRBJ2-2; D: TRBD2; V: TRBV13; size: NA; CDR3: CASSPRGGQGGELFF; DNA: TGTGCCAGCAGCCCCCGCGGGGGGCAGGGGGGGGAGCTGTTTTTT
J: TRBJ1-2; D: NA; V: TRBV12-3/TRBV12-4; size: NA; CDR3: CASSLGESHTF; DNA: TGTGCCAGCAGTTTGGGGGAGTCCCACACCTTC
J: TRBJ1-6; D: NA; V: TRBV9; size: NA; CDR3: CASSVDRAADVNSPLHF; DNA: TGTGCCAGCAGCGTAGACCGGGCCGCGGACGTAAATTCACCCCTCCACTTT
J: TRBJ1-5; D: TRBD1; V: TRBV13; size: NA; CDR3: CASSLGRPGGSAQHF; DNA: TGTGCCAGCAGCTTAGGCCGGCCAGGGGGTTCGGCCCAGCATTTT
J: TRBJ2-7; D: NA; V: TRBV28; size: few; CDR3: CASSHGVQYF; DNA: TGTGCCAGCAGCCACGGCGTGCAGTACTTC
J: TRBJ2-4; D: NA; V: TRBV11-2; size: NA; CDR3: CASSLARGNIQYF; DNA: TGTGCCAGCAGCTTAGCTCGGGGAAACATTCAGTACTTC
J: TRBJ1-1; D: NA; V: TRBV30; size: NA; CDR3: CAWSIRGDTEAFF; DNA: TGTGCCTGGAGTATTAGGGGGGACACTGAAGCTTTCTTT
J: TRBJ1-3; D: NA; V: TRBV10-3; size: NA; CDR3: CAISESQGGLTNTIYF; DNA: TGTGCCATCAGTGAGTCTCAGGGAGGTCTAACAAACACCATATATTTT
J: TRBJ1-3; D: NA; V: TRBV9; size: NA; CDR3: CASSVDWAVTAGTIYF; DNA: TGTGCCAGCAGCGTAGATTGGGCAGTCACAGCAGGCACCATATATTTT
J: TRBJ2-5; D: NA; V: TRBV6-5; size: NA; CDR3: CASRGRVGTQETQYF; DNA: TGTGCCAGCCGGGGTCGGGTCGGGACCCAAGAGACCCAGTACTTC
J: TRBJ1-2; D: NA; V: TRBV19; size: once; CDR3: CASSKVDSNYGYTF; DNA: TGTGCCAGTAGTAAGGTAGACTCCAACTATGGCTACACCTTC
J: TRBJ1-4; D: NA; V: TRBV27; size: few; CDR3: CALRRTTNEKLFF; DNA: TGTGCCCTCCGGCGCACAACTAATGAAAAACTGTTTTTT
J: TRBJ1-1; D: NA; V: TRBV5-4; size: NA; CDR3: CASSPLTQEIAFF; DNA: TGTGCCAGCAGCCCCCTAACGCAGGAGATTGCTTTCTTT